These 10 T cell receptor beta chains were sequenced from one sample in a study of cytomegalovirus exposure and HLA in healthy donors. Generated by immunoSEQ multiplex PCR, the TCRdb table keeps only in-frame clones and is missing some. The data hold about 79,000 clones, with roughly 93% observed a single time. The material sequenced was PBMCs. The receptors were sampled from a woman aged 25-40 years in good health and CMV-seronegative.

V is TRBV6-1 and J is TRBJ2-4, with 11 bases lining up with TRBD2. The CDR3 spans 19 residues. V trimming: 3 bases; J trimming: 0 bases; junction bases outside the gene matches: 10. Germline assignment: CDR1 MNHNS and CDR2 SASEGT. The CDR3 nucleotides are TGTGCCAGCAGTGATTTAGAGCTAGCGGGGGGCCTAGCCAAAAACATTCAGTACTTC. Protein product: CASSDLELAGGLAKNIQYF.

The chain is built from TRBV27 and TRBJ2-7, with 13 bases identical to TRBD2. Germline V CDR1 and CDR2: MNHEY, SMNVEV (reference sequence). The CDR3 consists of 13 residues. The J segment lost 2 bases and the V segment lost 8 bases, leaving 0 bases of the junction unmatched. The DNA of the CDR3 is TGTGCCAGCGGACTAGCGGGAGCCTACGAGCAGTACTTC. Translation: CASGLAGAYEQYF.

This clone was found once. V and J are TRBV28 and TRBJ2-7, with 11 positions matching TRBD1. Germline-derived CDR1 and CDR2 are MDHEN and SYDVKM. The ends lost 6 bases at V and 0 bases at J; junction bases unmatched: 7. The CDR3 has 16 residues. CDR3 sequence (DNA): TGTGCCAGCAGCCGACCGGGACAGGGGGTCTCCTACGAGCAGTACTTC. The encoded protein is CASSRPGQGVSYEQYF.

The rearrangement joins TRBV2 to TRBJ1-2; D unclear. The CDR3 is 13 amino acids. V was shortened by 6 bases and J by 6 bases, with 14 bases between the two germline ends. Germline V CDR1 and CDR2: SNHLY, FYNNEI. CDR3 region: CASRATPFHGYTF. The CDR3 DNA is TGTGCCAGCAGAGCCACCCCCTTCCATGGCTACACCTTC.

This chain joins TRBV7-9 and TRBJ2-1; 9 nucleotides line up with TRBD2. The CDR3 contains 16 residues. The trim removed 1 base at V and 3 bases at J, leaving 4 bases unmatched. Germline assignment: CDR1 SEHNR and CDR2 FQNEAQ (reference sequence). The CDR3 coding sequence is TGTGCCAGCAGCTTAGGATCTAGCGGGGACTACAATGAGCAGTTCTTC. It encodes CASSLGSSGDYNEQFF.

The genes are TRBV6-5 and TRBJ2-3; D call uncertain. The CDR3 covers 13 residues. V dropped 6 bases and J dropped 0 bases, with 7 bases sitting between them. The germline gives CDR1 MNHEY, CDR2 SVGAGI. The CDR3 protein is CASRTTSTDTQYF. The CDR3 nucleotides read TGTGCCAGCAGAACTACTAGCACAGATACGCAGTATTTT.

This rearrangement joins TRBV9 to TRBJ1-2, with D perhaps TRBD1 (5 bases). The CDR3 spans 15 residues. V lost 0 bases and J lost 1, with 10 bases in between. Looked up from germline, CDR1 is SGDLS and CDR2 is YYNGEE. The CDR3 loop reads CASSVEGYLNYGYTF. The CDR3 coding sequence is TGTGCCAGCAGCGTAGAGGGGTACCTTAACTATGGCTACACCTTC.

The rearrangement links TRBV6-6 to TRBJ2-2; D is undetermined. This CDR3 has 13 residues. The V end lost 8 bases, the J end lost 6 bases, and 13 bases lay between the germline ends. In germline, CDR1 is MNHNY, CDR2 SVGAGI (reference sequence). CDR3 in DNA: TGTGCCAGCTCGATACTCCTAGCCGGGGAGCTGTTTTTT. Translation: CASSILLAGELFF.

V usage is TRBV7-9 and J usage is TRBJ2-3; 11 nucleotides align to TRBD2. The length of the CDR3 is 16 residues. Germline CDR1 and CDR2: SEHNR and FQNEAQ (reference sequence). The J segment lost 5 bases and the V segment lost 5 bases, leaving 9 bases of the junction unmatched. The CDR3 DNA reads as TGTGCCAGCAGCAGAATAGCGGGGGGGTGGATAGATACGCAGTATTTT. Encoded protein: CASSRIAGGWIDTQYF.

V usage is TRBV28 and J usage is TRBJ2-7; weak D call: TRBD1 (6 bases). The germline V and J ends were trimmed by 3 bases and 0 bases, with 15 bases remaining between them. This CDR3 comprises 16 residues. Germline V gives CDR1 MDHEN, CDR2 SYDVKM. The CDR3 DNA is TGTGCCAGCAGTTTCTTCGCCAGGGGAAGCTCCTACGAGCAGTACTTC. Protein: CASSFFARGSSYEQYF.